Listed below are T cell receptor beta chains from one sample, sequenced in a study of T cell changes during pregnancy in multiple sclerosis. The table came from immunoSEQ multiplex PCR; TCRdb's copy has only in-frame clones and leaves some out. The table lists around 70,000 clones, about 90% of them singletons. The sample consisted of CD4+ T cells from peripheral blood mononuclear cells, taken after pregnancy. The receptor set was obtained from a female donor with multiple sclerosis, enrolled in a pregnancy study. Each CDR3 is given with its conserved first and last residue. D genes are given only for firm matches. For some rows the clone size is stated as once, few or many, or as a class when expanded; others skip it.

v_gene,d_gene,abundance,j_gene,CDR3nt,CDR3aa
TRBV6-1,TRBD1,.,TRBJ1-6,TGTGCCAGCAGGACAGGGCGCGATAATTCACCCCTCCACTTT,CASRTGRDNSPLHF
TRBV27,TRBD1,.,TRBJ2-6,TGTGCCAGCAAAGAATGGCAGGGGGCTGGGGCCAACGTCCTGACTTTC,CASKEWQGAGANVLTF
TRBV2,TRBD1,.,TRBJ1-4,TGTGCCAGCAGAACAGGGGTAAATGAAAAACTGTTTTTT,CASRTGVNEKLFF
TRBV28,TRBD1,.,TRBJ2-1,TGTGCCAGCAGCCTCCCCGGGACAGGGGGATATAGAGAGCAGTTCTTC,CASSLPGTGGYREQFF
TRBV29-1,.,.,TRBJ1-4,TGCAGCGCCCAAATCTATACAGGGAATAATGAAAAACTGTTTTTT,CSAQIYTGNNEKLFF
TRBV29-1,.,.,TRBJ2-3,TGCAGCGTTGAATCTAGCGCCACAGATACGCAGTATTTT,CSVESSATDTQYF
TRBV6-1,.,.,TRBJ2-7,TGTGCCAGCAGTAACAGCGGCTCCTACGAGCAGTACTTC,CASSNSGSYEQYF
TRBV7-3,.,.,TRBJ2-3,TGTGCCAGCAGTGTCCGGCACCCAGGGGATACGCAGTATTTT,CASSVRHPGDTQYF
TRBV6-1,TRBD1,.,TRBJ1-5,TGTGCCAGCAGTGAAGTCAGGGGGTTCAATCAGCCCCAGCATTTT,CASSEVRGFNQPQHF
TRBV6-1,.,.,TRBJ1-1,TGTGCCAGCAGTGAGCTGGGGGCAGGCACTGAAGCTTTCTTT,CASSELGAGTEAFF
TRBV9,.,.,TRBJ2-2,TGTGCCAGCAGCTGGGGGCTTCGTAACACCGGGGAGCTGTTTTTT,CASSWGLRNTGELFF
TRBV2,.,.,TRBJ1-1,TGTGCCAGCAGCGCGGAGTCGGGAACTGAAGCTTTCTTT,CASSAESGTEAFF
TRBV11-2,TRBD1,few,TRBJ1-1,TGTGCCAGCAGCTTAGATCGACAGGGGGGAGCTTTCTTT,CASSLDRQGGAFF
TRBV5-1,TRBD1,.,TRBJ1-6,TGCGCCAGCAGCTTTGGACAGGGAGGGATTTCACCCCTCCACTTT,CASSFGQGGISPLHF
TRBV10-3,TRBD1,.,TRBJ1-5,TGTGCCATCAGTGAGGGGCAGGGGGGCAATCAGCCCCAGCATTTT,CAISEGQGGNQPQHF
TRBV30,TRBD1,.,TRBJ1-3,TGTGCCTGGAGTTCCTCTCGGACAGGCTCTGGAAACACCATATATTTT,CAWSSSRTGSGNTIYF
TRBV7-2,.,.,TRBJ1-1,TGTGCCAGCAGCTCCATATCGGGGAACACTGAAGCTTTCTTT,CASSSISGNTEAFF
TRBV5-1,TRBD2,.,TRBJ2-1,TGCGCCAGCAGCTGGGCGCCTAGCGGAGTAGACAATGAGCAGTTCTTC,CASSWAPSGVDNEQFF
TRBV5-1,.,.,TRBJ1-4,TGCGCCAGCAGCTTGGACAGCCTTACAACTAATGAAAAACTGTTTTTT,CASSLDSLTTNEKLFF
TRBV7-2,TRBD2,once,TRBJ2-3,TGTGCCAGCAGCCGTAGCGGGCCCGCAGATACGCAGTATTTT,CASSRSGPADTQYF
TRBV6-5,.,few,TRBJ1-2,TGTGCCAGCAGTTACTCGAGGGACAAGAACTATGGCTACACCTTC,CASSYSRDKNYGYTF
TRBV28,TRBD2,.,TRBJ2-7,TGTGCCAGCAGCTCTACGGGGACTAGGGTTGATAGCGAGCAGTACTTC,CASSSTGTRVDSEQYF
TRBV10-1,TRBD1,once,TRBJ2-7,TGCGCCAGCAGTCGACGGGACAGCCCCTACGAGCAGTACTTC,CASSRRDSPYEQYF
TRBV6-6,.,.,TRBJ2-7,TGTGCCAGCAGTTTGACAGGTAGCTCCTACGAGCAGTACTTC,CASSLTGSSYEQYF
TRBV5-1,.,.,TRBJ1-1,TGCGCCAGCAGCCTTACGGCGGGGACTGAAGCTTTCTTT,CASSLTAGTEAFF
TRBV19,TRBD1,.,TRBJ2-3,TGTGCCAGTAGAGCAGGGGGCATCGCAGATACGCAGTATTTT,CASRAGGIADTQYF
TRBV7-8,.,.,TRBJ1-2,TGTGCCAGCAGCTTAGTGGGGCCTACTAACTATGGCTACACCTTC,CASSLVGPTNYGYTF
TRBV27,.,.,TRBJ2-1,TGTGCCAGCCTCCGAACCGGGACTTACTACAATGAGCAGTTCTTC,CASLRTGTYYNEQFF
TRBV6-1,.,.,TRBJ2-7,TGTGCCAGCAGTGGAGGGGGACCGTCGGCCTACGAGCAGTACTTC,CASSGGGPSAYEQYF
TRBV7-9,TRBD1,.,TRBJ1-1,TGTGCCAGCAGCTCGCCAGAGACAGGGGGCCCGAACACTGAAGCTTTCTTT,CASSSPETGGPNTEAFF
TRBV7-9,TRBD1,.,TRBJ2-1,TGTGCCAGCAGAGGGGACAGGCTCAATGAGCAGTTCTTC,CASRGDRLNEQFF
TRBV10-3,TRBD1,.,TRBJ2-5,TGTGCCATCAGTGGAATGACAGGGTCGTCGGAGACCCAGTACTTC,CAISGMTGSSETQYF
TRBV7-3,TRBD2,few,TRBJ2-1,TGTGCCAGCAGCTTCTTCCTAGCGGGGGGGCCCGGTGAGCAGTTCTTC,CASSFFLAGGPGEQFF
TRBV19,.,.,TRBJ2-2,TGTGCCAGTTGTCCCAGGTCCGAAACCGGGGAGCTGTTTTTT,CASCPRSETGELFF
TRBV6-1,.,.,TRBJ1-1,TGTGCCAGCAGTCCTACTGGGAACACTGAAGCTTTCTTT,CASSPTGNTEAFF
TRBV18,.,.,TRBJ2-7,TGTGCCAGCTCACTGAAGCAGGGGTCCTACGAGCAGTACTTC,CASSLKQGSYEQYF
TRBV6-5,.,.,TRBJ1-1,TGTGCCAGCAGTTTGGGTCGGGGGACTGAAGCTTTCTTT,CASSLGRGTEAFF
TRBV5-1,TRBD1,.,TRBJ2-2,TGCGCCAGCAGCCCGGGACAGACGAACACCGGGGAGCTGTTTTTT,CASSPGQTNTGELFF
TRBV5-4,TRBD2,.,TRBJ2-1,TGTGCCAGCAGCACGCGACTAGCGGCCAATGAGCAGTTCTTC,CASSTRLAANEQFF
TRBV6-5,TRBD1,.,TRBJ1-2,TGTGCCAGCTCTAGGGGACAGGGCGTATATGGCTACACCTTC,CASSRGQGVYGYTF
TRBV5-1,TRBD2,.,TRBJ2-7,TGCGCCAGCACCCCCCGGGGAGGGTACGGGACTAGCTACGAGCAGTACTTC,CASTPRGGYGTSYEQYF
TRBV6-6,TRBD1,.,TRBJ1-1,TGTGCCAGCAGTTACTCTGGGGGGCAGGGGGATGAAGCTTTCTTT,CASSYSGGQGDEAFF
TRBV2,.,.,TRBJ1-6,TGTGCCAGCAGGATTCGACAGCCATATAATTCACCCCTCCACTTT,CASRIRQPYNSPLHF
TRBV5-1,TRBD2,.,TRBJ2-5,TGCGCCAGCCGGCTAGCGGTCCTGGCAGAGACCCAGTACTTC,CASRLAVLAETQYF
TRBV6-1,.,.,TRBJ2-7,TGTGCCAGCAGTGAATACGTGGGGGGTCCCTACGAGCAGTACTTC,CASSEYVGGPYEQYF
TRBV19,.,.,TRBJ1-1,TGTGCCAGTAGTAATTTCAAGCGATCGGGGAACACTGAAGCTTTCTTT,CASSNFKRSGNTEAFF
TRBV4-2,.,.,TRBJ2-3,TGTGCCAGCAGCCAAGGAAAGCGCGACACAGATACGCAGTATTTT,CASSQGKRDTDTQYF
TRBV28,.,.,TRBJ2-7,TGTGCCAGCAGTTTAGTGGAGGGGTTTGGCTACGAGCAGTACTTC,CASSLVEGFGYEQYF
TRBV9,.,.,TRBJ2-7,TGTGCCAGCAGCGTAGGAGGGAACTACGAGCAGTACTTC,CASSVGGNYEQYF